Below, one T cell receptor beta chain is given with its context. Its specificity is unknown. The repertoire was sequenced with immunoSEQ multiplex PCR; TCRdb's copy has only in-frame clones and lacks some. The data hold around 110,000 clones, with approximately 94% observed a single time. The CDR3 contains 16 residues. Germline assignment: CDR1 SGHTA and CDR2 FQGNSA. Germline trimming cut 5 bases from V and 1 base from J; bases unmatched to any gene: 8. This specimen belongs to a study of siplizumab effects on memory and regulatory T cells. Study observations and caveats: The study found naive T cells seemingly more diverse than memory cells and seemingly major alloresponse contributors.

This chain links TRBV7-2 with TRBJ2-3; TRBD2 matches at 8 bases. The source is a human donor in good health. The specimen sequenced was non-Treg CD4+ T cells sorted from blood. The CDR3 protein is CASSKITGGGTDTQYF. The DNA of the CDR3 is TGTGCCAGCAGCAAAATTACGGGGGGGGGCACAGATACGCAGTATTTT.